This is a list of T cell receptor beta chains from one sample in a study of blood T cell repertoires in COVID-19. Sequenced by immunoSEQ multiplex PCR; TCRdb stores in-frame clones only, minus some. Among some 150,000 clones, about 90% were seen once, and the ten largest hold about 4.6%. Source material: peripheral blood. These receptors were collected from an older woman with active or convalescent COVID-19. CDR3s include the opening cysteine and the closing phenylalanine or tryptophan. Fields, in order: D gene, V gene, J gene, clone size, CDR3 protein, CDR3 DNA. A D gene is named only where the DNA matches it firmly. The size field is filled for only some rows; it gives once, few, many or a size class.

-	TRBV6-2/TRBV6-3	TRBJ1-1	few	CASSPPGDWGRGEAFF	TGTGCCAGCAGCCCCCCCGGAGATTGGGGGCGCGGTGAAGCTTTCTTT
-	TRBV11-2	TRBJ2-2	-	CASSLGGSIDTGELFF	TGTGCCAGCAGCTTAGGAGGGTCGATTGACACCGGGGAGCTGTTTTTT
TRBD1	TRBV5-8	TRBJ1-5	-	CASRRDSSNQPQHF	TGTGCCAGCAGGCGGGACAGTAGCAATCAGCCCCAGCATTTT
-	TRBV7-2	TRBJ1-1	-	CASSRQLEAFF	TGTGCCAGCAGTCGACAGCTGGAAGCTTTCTTT
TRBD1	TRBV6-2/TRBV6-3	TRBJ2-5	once	CASSYPQTGVETQYF	TGTGCCAGCAGTTACCCCCAGACAGGGGTGGAGACCCAGTACTTC
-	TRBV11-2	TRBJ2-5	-	CASSLAGYVETQYF	TGTGCCAGCAGCTTAGCAGGGTACGTGGAGACCCAGTACTTC
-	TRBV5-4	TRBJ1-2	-	CASSSGGAGYTF	TGTGCCAGCAGCTCCGGAGGGGCGGGCTACACCTTC
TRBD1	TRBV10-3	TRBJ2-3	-	CAIRSGTGADTQYF	TGTGCCATCAGATCCGGGACAGGGGCAGATACGCAGTATTTT
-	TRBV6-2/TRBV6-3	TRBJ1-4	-	CASSFDRPGDEKLFF	TGTGCCAGCAGTTTCGACAGGCCCGGGGATGAAAAACTGTTTTTT
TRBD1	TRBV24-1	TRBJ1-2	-	CATSDPDRGYTF	TGTGCCACCAGTGATCCGGACAGGGGTTACACCTTC
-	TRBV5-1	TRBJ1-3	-	CASSPGQPSSGNTIYF	TGCGCCAGCAGCCCCGGACAGCCGAGCTCTGGAAACACCATATATTTT